Listed here is a single T cell receptor beta chain. This entry is derived from a study of technical replicates of blood from several donors. Assay: immunoSEQ multiplex PCR; the TCRdb copy retains only in-frame clones and omits some. Of 65,000 to 95,000 clones detected, about nine tenths appear once; the ten largest clones hold roughly 0.27%. CDR3 length equals 15 residues. Germline V gene sequence: CDR1 MGHRA, CDR2 YSYEKL. Trimming took 1 base from V and 0 from J, leaving 10 bases between them. The chain links TRBV4-1 to TRBJ2-7, with D perhaps TRBD2 (6 bases). Sequenced input: T cells isolated from PBMCs. The TCR was taken from a human donor in good health. CDR3 sequence (DNA): TGCGCCAGCAGCCAAGGCGGGGATTACTCCTACGAGCAGTACTTC. Translation gives CASSQGGDYSYEQYF.